A single sample gave rise to the 30 T cell receptor beta chains below, sequenced in a study of patients and donors after allogeneic stem cell transplantation. MiXCR, run by TCRdb on the RT-PCR reads, gives a single entry per CDR3 protein. The data contain under 170,000 distinct CDR3 sequences, 30% to 45% of them singletons. The source material was blood, either unsorted or a sorted T cell fraction (not recorded which). Source of these receptors: a human donor who was either an allogeneic HSCT recipient or a stem cell or donor lymphocyte infusion donor (not recorded which). It is not recorded whose cells these are; they may come from a transplant donor.

V is TRBV24-1 and J is TRBJ2-1; 11 nucleotides agree with TRBD2. This CDR3 spans 16 amino acids. Per germline, CDR1 KGHDR and CDR2 SFDVKD. Unmatched junction bases numbered 6, after V lost 3 bases and J lost 6 bases. CDR3 amino acids: CATSDMTSGAFNEQFF. The CDR3 nucleotides are TGTGCCACCAGTGATATGACTAGCGGGGCCTTCAATGAGCAGTTCTTC.

The rearrangement uses TRBV6-8 and TRBJ1-1, with D possibly TRBD1 on 5 matching bases. The V end lost 7 bases, the J end lost 4 bases, and 19 bases lay between the germline ends. The CDR3 covers 15 residues. Looked up from germline, CDR1 is MNHGY and CDR2 is SAAAGT. In nucleotides, the CDR3 is TGTGCCAGCACCCATGGGGGACGCATACCCACTGAAGCTTTCTTT. This sequence encodes CASTHGGRIPTEAFF.

V is TRBV7-8 and J is TRBJ1-1; D not certain. The ends were cut back, 5 bases at V and 0 bases at J, with 16 bases in the middle. This CDR3 has 16 amino acids. Germline loops: CDR1 SGHVS, CDR2 FQNEAQ. CDR3 amino acids: CASSPEAFGLNTEAFF. The CDR3 DNA follows: TGTGCCAGCAGCCCCGAGGCCTTCGGGTTGAACACTGAAGCTTTCTTT.

This sequence joins TRBV20-1 and TRBJ1-5; tentatively, D is TRBD1 (6 bases). In germline, CDR1 is DFQATT, CDR2 SNEGSKA (reference sequence). V lost 3 bases to trimming and J lost 6 bases, with 15 bases between them. The CDR3 spans 14 residues. CDR3 sequence (DNA): TGCAGTGCTAGGATGGGGGGGGCAACTCAGCCCCAGCATTTT. This translates into CSARMGGATQPQHF.

The genes are TRBV20-1 and TRBJ2-2, with 9 bases that match TRBD1. CDR3 length equals 13 residues. The germline V gene has CDR1 DFQATT and CDR2 SNEGSKA (reference sequence). The V gene end was trimmed by 8 bases and the J gene end by 5 bases; junction bases not matched to a gene: 6. The CDR3 sequence: CSTGTGWTGELFF. The CDR3 region has the DNA TGCAGTACCGGGACAGGGTGGACCGGGGAGCTGTTTTTT.

This chain connects TRBV6-2 or TRBV6-3 to TRBJ1-5; 8 nucleotides agree with TRBD1. Germline lookup yields CDR1 MNHEY and CDR2 SVGEGT. V shed 10 bases, J shed 7 bases, and the junction held 9 bases outside the gene matches. This CDR3 region has 13 residues. The CDR3 reads CATLQGVRQPQHF. CDR3 nucleotide sequence: TGTGCCACCCTACAGGGGGTAAGACAGCCCCAGCATTTT.

The chain combines TRBV6-6 with TRBJ2-1, with D maybe TRBD2 (7 bases). The CDR3 runs 15 residues. The V gene lost 0 bases and the J gene lost 8 bases, with 14 bases spanning the gap. Germline CDR1 MNHNY, CDR2 SVGAGI (reference sequence). This CDR3 is CASSYSWGGTDEQFF. As DNA, the CDR3 is TGTGCCAGCAGTTACTCGTGGGGGGGCACTGATGAGCAGTTCTTC.

The V call is TRBV11-1, the J call TRBJ1-2; weak D call: TRBD1 (6 bases). The CDR3 runs to 17 residues. V lost 5 bases and J lost 8, with 27 bases in between. Germline CDR1 is SGHAT and CDR2 is FQDESV (reference sequence). CDR3 region: CASSPRWTDTRPRGYTF. The CDR3 coding sequence is TGTGCCAGCAGCCCGAGGTGGACAGACACTCGACCTCGGGGCTACACCTTC.

This clonotype occurred a few times. V usage is TRBV6-2 or TRBV6-3 and J usage is TRBJ1-5, with no clear D. V was pared by 7 bases and J by 5 bases, with 15 bases between. The germline V gene encodes CDR1 MNHEY and CDR2 SVGEGT. CDR3 length: 14 amino acids. CDR3 DNA: TGTGCCAGCAAGAAGGTACCTTCGGATCAGCCCCAGCATTTT. Translation: CASKKVPSDQPQHF.

The J gene is TRBJ1-4, the V gene TRBV6-5; the D is unclear. The CDR3 contains 13 residues. Trimming removed 6 bases at V and 10 bases at J, with 15 bases between. Germline values: CDR1 MNHEY, CDR2 SVGAGI. The CDR3 loop is CASRGSGARKLFF. The CDR3 nucleotides read TGTGCCAGCAGAGGGAGCGGAGCGAGAAAACTGTTTTTT.

The rearrangement uses TRBV29-1 and TRBJ1-1, with unresolved D. With 4 bases removed from V and 1 base from J, the gap between germline ends came to 7 bases. The CDR3 is made up of 12 amino acids. Germline CDR1 reads SQVTM; CDR2 reads ANQGSEA. The CDR3 sequence is CSVGPTNTEAFF. DNA for the CDR3: TGCAGCGTTGGCCCTACGAACACTGAAGCTTTCTTT. Supplemented by reference TRBV29-1 and TRBJ1-1, the full variable domain reads SAVISQKPSRDICQRGTSLTIQCQVDSQVTMMFWYRQQPGQSLTLIATANQGSEATYESGFVIDKFPISRPNLTFSTLTVSNMSPEDSSIYLCSVGPTNTEAFFGQGTRLTVV.

The genes are TRBV12-3 or TRBV12-4 and TRBJ2-2; possibly TRBD1 for D (6 bases). The CDR3 covers 15 residues. V gave up 6 bases and J gave up 4 bases, with 15 bases separating them. The CDR3 DNA reads TGTGCCAGCAGCTCACAGGGTGGGGGCACCGGGGAGCTGTTTTTT. The encoded protein is CASSSQGGGTGELFF.

This clonotype showed up just a few times. This chain connects TRBV24-1 to TRBJ2-2; D remains ambiguous. Germline CDR1 reads KGHDR; CDR2 reads SFDVKD. This CDR3 contains 13 residues. Trimming stripped 3 bases from V and 2 bases from J, with 3 bases between. Written as DNA, the CDR3 is TGTGCCACCAGTGATCGCAACACCGGGGAGCTGTTTTTT. Translation: CATSDRNTGELFF.

This clonotype was seen only a few times. The V call is TRBV27, the J call TRBJ2-1; D is ambiguous. CDR3 length: 14 amino acids. CDR1 is MNHEY, CDR2 SMNVEV, per germline (reference sequence). Between the trimmed V and J ends, which lost 3 bases and 3 bases, there was a span of 9 bases. CDR3 sequence (DNA): TGTGCCAGCAGTTTGGCCACGGGCTACAATGAGCAGTTCTTC. It translates to CASSLATGYNEQFF.

This clonotype was detected once. V usage is TRBV28 and J usage is TRBJ1-1, with D unresolved. Per the germline V gene, CDR1 is MDHEN and CDR2 is SYDVKM. V was pared by 7 bases and J by 5 bases, with 11 bases between. CDR3 size: 12 residues. The CDR3 region has the DNA TGTGCCAGCACACAGACACCAACTGAAGCTTTCTTT. Translating gives CASTQTPTEAFF.

This chain uses TRBV29-1 with TRBJ1-5; the D is unclear. CDR3 size: 13 residues. Germline CDR1 SQVTM, CDR2 ANQGSEA. Trimming took off 6 bases at V and 0 bases at J, with 9 bases between the two ends. CDR3 amino acids: CSVRDGSNQPQHF. DNA for the CDR3: TGCAGCGTCCGCGACGGTAGCAATCAGCCCCAGCATTTT.

This clonotype was recorded once. V gene TRBV12-3 or TRBV12-4 combines with J gene TRBJ2-1; D possibly matches TRBD1 or TRBD2 (5 bases each). The CDR3 spans 13 residues. V lost 5 bases, J lost 9 bases, and 14 bases lay in between. Here the CDR3 reads CASSTRGQGEQFF. The CDR3 DNA sequence: TGTGCCAGCAGTACCCGAGGGCAGGGTGAGCAGTTCTTC.

The chain links TRBV29-1 to TRBJ1-2; D is possibly TRBD1 (5 bases). V was cut by 5 bases and J by 7 bases, with 17 bases left in between. This CDR3 is 13 amino acids long. Germline V gene data show CDR1 as SQVTM and CDR2 as ANQGSEA. CDR3 nucleotides: TGCAGCGTTCGGTTCGTTAGGGGAGCTGGCTACACCTTC. Protein: CSVRFVRGAGYTF.

The chain is built from TRBV12-3 or TRBV12-4 and TRBJ1-1, with a weak D call TRBD1 (5 bases). The CDR3 length is 17 residues. V lost 3 bases, J lost 0 bases, and 17 bases lay in between. The CDR3, as DNA: TGTGCCAGCAGTTTCCCGCCCCTCAGGGCCATGAACACTGAAGCTTTCTTT. This sequence encodes CASSFPPLRAMNTEAFF.

A few counts support this clonotype. The V call is TRBV6-5, the J call TRBJ1-6; TRBD1 might be the D (6 bases). Trimming stripped 0 bases from V and 5 bases from J, with 11 bases between. CDR1 is MNHEY and CDR2 is SVGAGI in the germline V gene. The CDR3 is made up of 16 amino acids. Here the CDR3 reads CASSYSGGAHNSPLHF. The CDR3, as DNA: TGTGCCAGCAGTTACTCCGGGGGGGCTCATAATTCACCCCTCCACTTT.

The chain employs TRBV5-1 and TRBJ1-2; 8 nucleotides match TRBD1. V was pared by 0 bases and J by 2 bases, with 12 bases of the junction left unmatched. The CDR3 sequence is 18 residues long. The germline gives CDR1 SGHRS, CDR2 YFSETQ. DNA for the CDR3: TGCGCCAGCAGCTTGGCCGGGATCGCAGGGGGCCCCAACTATGGCTACACCTTC. Its protein is CASSLAGIAGGPNYGYTF.

The CDR3 DNA reads as TGCGCCAGTTTCAACGGGCACCGAACTTTCTCCTACGAGCAGTACTTC. This translates into CASFNGHRTFSYEQYF. This chain uses TRBV4-3 with TRBJ2-7, with unresolved D. The CDR3 sequence is 16 residues long. Trimming shortened V by 9 bases and J by 0 bases, and 21 bases separated the two germline ends. Germline-derived CDR1 and CDR2 are LGHNA and YSLEER.

V is TRBV12-3 or TRBV12-4 and J is TRBJ2-3, with D hard to call. Trimming removed 2 bases from V and 13 bases from J, with 10 bases in between. This CDR3 region has 11 residues. CDR3 region: CASSLKAVEYF. CDR3 in DNA: TGTGCCAGCAGTTTAAAGGCAGTTGAGTATTTT.

This clonotype occurred a few times. The chain combines TRBV6-5 with TRBJ1-1; D is undetermined. Germline V gives CDR1 MNHEY, CDR2 SVGAGI. This CDR3 has 13 residues. The germline V and J ends were trimmed by 11 bases and 0 bases, with 13 bases remaining between them. CDR3 bases: TGTGCCTGTAGGGCCTTAATGAACACTGAAGCTTTCTTT. Protein: CACRALMNTEAFF.

A remark on this clonotype: The junction does not match germline at one end; this may be a read error. This chain joins TRBV5-1 and TRBJ1-1, with D unresolved. This CDR3 contains 15 residues. Germline CDR1 reads SGHRS; CDR2 reads YFSETQ. The CDR3 coding sequence is TGCGCCAGCAGCTTGGAGGCTGGCATGAACACTAAAGCTTTCTTT. This encodes CASSLEAGMNTKAFF.

The chain joins TRBV10-3 to TRBJ1-2; D may be TRBD1 (5 bases). V lost 6 bases and J 8 bases, leaving 10 bases between the germline ends. This CDR3 has 11 amino acids. Per germline, CDR1 ENHRY and CDR2 SYGVKD. DNA of the CDR3: TGTGCCATCAGGGGACTGGAAGGCTACACCTTC. Translation: CAIRGLEGYTF.

This chain's CDR3 is CASSQGPGSYNEQFF. The CDR3 nucleotides are TGCGCCAGCAGCCAAGGCCCGGGTTCCTACAATGAGCAGTTCTTC. This chain connects TRBV4-3 to TRBJ2-1; D gene uncertain. Trimming left V 1 base short and J 1 base short, with 8 bases between. In germline, CDR1 is LGHNA, CDR2 YSLEER. This CDR3 region has 15 residues.

The gene calls are TRBV5-5 and TRBJ1-4; the match to TRBD1 covers 7 bases. There are 14 residues in the CDR3. Germline V gene data show CDR1 as SGHKS and CDR2 as YYEKEE (reference sequence). J was trimmed by 8 bases and V by 2 bases; bases with no gene match: 6. CDR3 sequence reads: CASSFRDSWEKLFF. For the CDR3, the DNA is TGTGCCAGCAGCTTCCGGGACAGTTGGGAAAAACTGTTTTTT.

In its sample, this clonotype was seen many times. The V call is TRBV29-1, the J call TRBJ1-2; 11 nucleotides agree with TRBD1. CDR1 is SQVTM and CDR2 is ANQGSEA in the germline V gene. With 6 bases clipped from V and 2 bases from J, the junction kept 11 bases outside the gene matches. CDR3 length equals 16 residues. This CDR3 reads CSVTGTGGRMNYGYTF. The CDR3 DNA is TGCAGCGTAACCGGGACAGGGGGGCGCATGAACTATGGCTACACCTTC. Full variable domain (outside the CDR3, taken from reference TRBV29-1 and TRBJ1-2): SAVISQKPSRDICQRGTSLTIQCQVDSQVTMMFWYRQQPGQSLTLIATANQGSEATYESGFVIDKFPISRPNLTFSTLTVSNMSPEDSSIYLCSVTGTGGRMNYGYTFGSGTRLTVV.

This chain links TRBV16 with TRBJ1-2; TRBD1 might be the D (6 bases). The V end lost 2 bases, the J end lost 7 bases, and 17 bases lay between the germline ends. Germline loops: CDR1 KGHSY, CDR2 FQNENV. CDR3 length: 15 amino acids. CDR3 nucleotide sequence: TGTGCCAGCAGCCAAATCCTACAGGGCGCGGCTGGCTACACCTTC. Encoded protein: CASSQILQGAAGYTF.